A single sample gave rise to the 21 T cell receptor beta chains below, sequenced in a study of blood T cell repertoires in COVID-19. Measured with immunoSEQ multiplex PCR; TCRdb has only the in-frame clones, and not every one. Found here are about 23,000 clones, 70% to 90% of them singletons; the top ten hold approximately 5.8%. Sequences were obtained from peripheral blood. The receptors were gathered from a woman of 80 years or more with active COVID-19.

This clone was found once. This sequence may be a read error, since a much larger clone differs from it by one base. Different DNA sequences within this sample yield the same CDR3. This chain connects TRBV6-4 to TRBJ2-2; TRBD1 might be the D (6 bases). There are 14 residues in the CDR3. Germline CDR1 reads MRHNA; CDR2 reads SNTAGT. The CDR3, as DNA: TGTGCCAGCAGAACAGGGCCGGACACCGGGGAGCTATTTTTT. It encodes CASRTGPDTGELFF.

This rearrangement joins TRBV5-4 to TRBJ1-2; 8 positions match TRBD1. Germline V lookup: CDR1 SGHNT, CDR2 YYREEE (reference sequence). The CDR3 length is 14 residues. The junction had 10 bases not matched to a gene; V was cut back by 4 bases and J by 8 bases. In DNA, the CDR3 is TGTGCCAGCAGCCAAGGGACAGGTCGTTGGGGCTACACCTTC. Amino acid sequence: CASSQGTGRWGYTF.

This chain uses TRBV19 with TRBJ1-5, with D perhaps matching TRBD1 (5 bases). CDR1 and CDR2 (germline): LNHDA, SQIVND (reference sequence). CDR3 length: 15 amino acids. V was cut by 3 bases and J by 0 bases, with 9 bases left in between. The CDR3 nucleotides are TGTGCCAGTAGTATCGGGGGACCTAGCAATCAGCCCCAGCATTTT. This translates into CASSIGGPSNQPQHF.

The chain has TRBV7-6 and TRBJ2-6; TRBD2 matches 7 bases. The CDR3 runs 18 residues. In germline, CDR1 is SGHVS, CDR2 FNYEAQ. Trimming cost V 5 bases and J 0 bases; bases outside gene matches: 10. The CDR3 DNA reads as TGTGCCAGCAGCACCCACCCGGGGGGAAGCTCTGGGGCCAACGTCCTGACTTTC. Amino acids: CASSTHPGGSSGANVLTF.

This chain links TRBV10-3 with TRBJ2-2; unclear D gene. V was pared by 0 bases and J by 7 bases, with 3 bases between. The length of the CDR3 is 12 residues. Germline CDR1 and CDR2: ENHRY and SYGVKD. This CDR3 is CAISESSGELFF. The CDR3 nucleotides are TGTGCCATCAGTGAGTCGAGCGGGGAGCTGTTTTTT.

J is TRBJ1-1 and V is TRBV6-2 or TRBV6-3, with a possible D match to TRBD1 (6 bases). Germline lookup yields CDR1 MNHEY and CDR2 SVGEGT. Trimming removed 4 bases at V and 6 bases at J, with 15 bases between. CDR3 size: 14 residues. DNA of the CDR3: TGTGCCAGCAGTTCCGGGACAACCCCCGCTGAAGCTTTCTTT. Its protein product is CASSSGTTPAEAFF.

The rearrangement joins TRBV3-1 (or the pseudogene TRBV3-2) to TRBJ1-1; 8 nucleotides agree with TRBD1. The CDR3 consists of 12 residues. CDR1 is LGHDT and CDR2 is YNNKEL in the germline V gene (reference sequence). J lost 8 bases, V lost 4 bases, and 3 bases had no gene match. The CDR3 nucleotides are TGTGCCAGCAGCCCAGGGGGCAGGGAAGCTTTCTTT. Protein: CASSPGGREAFF.

The chain links TRBV5-5 to TRBJ2-6; the D is unclear. Germline CDR1 and CDR2: SGHKS and YYEKEE (reference sequence). V lost 4 bases and J lost 1, with 12 bases in between. This CDR3 contains 16 residues. In DNA form, the CDR3 reads TGTGCCAGCAGCACGATCGGAGAGTCTGGGGCCAACGTCCTGACTTTC. Translation gives CASSTIGESGANVLTF. Together with reference TRBV5-5 and TRBJ2-6, the CDR3 gives the full variable domain: DAGVTQSPTHLIKTRGQQVTLRCSPISGHKSVSWYQQVLGQGPQFIFQYYEKEERGRGNFPDRFSARQFPNYSSELNVNALLLGDSALYLCASSTIGESGANVLTFGAGSRLTVL.

This clone was seen a handful of times. The CDR3 nucleotides read TGTGCCAGCAGTTCCCAGGAAGGGGGTTCACCCCTCCACTTT. Protein product: CASSSQEGGSPLHF. The genes are TRBV6-6 and TRBJ1-6, with D maybe TRBD1 (6 bases). The V gene lost 4 bases and the J gene lost 9 bases, with 13 bases spanning the gap. The CDR3 sequence is 14 residues long. In germline, CDR1 is MNHNY, CDR2 SVGAGI (reference sequence).

The rearrangement joins TRBV5-1 to TRBJ2-7; 12 bases align to TRBD2. Germline V gene sequence: CDR1 SGHRS, CDR2 YFSETQ. This CDR3 spans 15 amino acids. V lost 6 bases and J lost 2; bases outside the gene matches: 6. The CDR3 DNA follows: TGCGCCAGCAACCCCACTAGCGGGGGGACCTACGAGCAGTACTTC. Translation: CASNPTSGGTYEQYF.

The chain has TRBV19 and TRBJ1-5; D remains unclear. Germline CDR1 is LNHDA and CDR2 is SQIVND (reference sequence). This CDR3 contains 13 residues. V was pared by 0 bases and J by 14 bases, with 14 bases between. CDR3 in DNA: TGTGCCAGTAGTATAGAGGGCAGGAGGTTGGAGCATTTT. Translating gives CASSIEGRRLEHF.

The J gene is TRBJ2-1, the V gene TRBV12-2; TRBD2, the table's D call, lacks a check against the DNA. TRBV12-2 is recorded as a pseudogene. This CDR3 region has 18 residues. CDR3 DNA: TGTGCAAGTCGCATTACCGGGACTAGCGGGCCCAGGGCGCCTGAGCAGTTCTTC. This translates into CASRITGTSGPRAPEQFF.

The chain employs TRBV7-3 and TRBJ2-5, with 8 positions matching TRBD1. Germline V gene data show CDR1 as SGHTA and CDR2 as FQGTGA. With 1 base clipped from V and 5 bases from J, the junction kept 9 bases outside the gene matches. The CDR3 length is 16 residues. CDR3 nucleotide sequence: TGTGCCAGCAGCTTAAGTTCCCGGGACAGGTTTGAGACCCAGTACTTC. Its translation: CASSLSSRDRFETQYF.

This rearrangement joins TRBV5-1 to TRBJ2-7; no definite D call. The CDR3 is 17 amino acids. Germline lookup yields CDR1 SGHRS and CDR2 YFSETQ. Trimming cost V 0 bases and J 2 bases, with 18 bases left between them. As DNA, the CDR3 is TGCGCCAGCAGCTTGGGCGGCGGCAGCGCCCTCACCTACGAGCAGTACTTC. Translation: CASSLGGGSALTYEQYF.

The V gene is TRBV18, the J gene TRBJ1-2; 8 nucleotides match TRBD1. The CDR3 length is 15 residues. J gave up 4 bases and V 3 bases, and 7 bases lay outside the gene matches. Germline CDR1 reads KGHSH; CDR2 reads LQKENI. As DNA, the CDR3 is TGTGCCAGCTCACCCGGACAGGGACGGGTCTATGGCTACACCTTC. It yields the protein CASSPGQGRVYGYTF.

The V and J genes are TRBV5-1 and TRBJ1-2, with a possible D match to TRBD1 (6 bases). CDR1 SGHRS and CDR2 YFSETQ come from the germline V gene. The ends were cut back, 1 base at V and 4 bases at J, with 17 bases in the middle. This CDR3 contains 16 residues. The chain's CDR3 is CASSLYGQPSGYGYTF. In DNA, the CDR3 is TGCGCCAGCAGCTTGTACGGACAGCCCTCGGGCTATGGCTACACCTTC.

This chain uses TRBV11-1 with TRBJ1-1; TRBD1 matches 9 bases. CDR1 is SGHAT, CDR2 FQDESV, per germline (reference sequence). This CDR3 is 14 amino acids long. J gave up 4 bases and V 5 bases, and 5 bases lay outside the gene matches. The DNA for the CDR3 is TGTGCCAGCAGCCCTAGACAGGGGGTCACTGAAGCTTTCTTT. Residues: CASSPRQGVTEAFF. Based on the CDR3 plus reference TRBV11-1 and TRBJ1-1, the full variable domain is EAEVAQSPRYKITEKSQAVAFWCDPISGHATLYWYRQILGQGPELLVQFQDESVVDDSQLPKDRFSAERLKGVDSTLKIQPAELGDSAMYLCASSPRQGVTEAFFGQGTRLTVV.

The chain recombines TRBV9 with TRBJ1-2; 10 bases map to TRBD1. V was pared by 0 bases and J by 4 bases, with 3 bases of the junction left unmatched. This CDR3 is built from 15 residues. Germline V gene data show CDR1 as SGDLS and CDR2 as YYNGEE. This CDR3 reads CASSVETGGAYGYTF. The DNA for the CDR3 is TGTGCCAGCAGCGTAGAGACAGGGGGCGCCTATGGCTACACCTTC.

CDR3 nucleotides: TGTGCCTGGAGTTTCATAGGGAGAAATCAGCCCCAGCATTTT. This codes for CAWSFIGRNQPQHF. This chain connects TRBV30 to TRBJ1-5; D unclear. CDR1 and CDR2 from the germline V gene are GTSNPN and SVGIG (reference sequence). V lost 2 bases and J 4 bases, leaving 12 bases between the germline ends. This CDR3 comprises 14 residues.

The CDR3 is CASSYSETANTEAFF. CDR3 in DNA: TGTGCCAGCAGTTACTCCGAGACAGCGAACACTGAAGCTTTCTTT. The chain recombines TRBV6-6 with TRBJ1-1; TRBD1 might be the D (5 bases). The V end lost 0 bases, the J end lost 1 base, and 9 bases lay between the germline ends. CDR1 and CDR2 from the germline V gene are MNHNY and SVGAGI (reference sequence). This CDR3 region has 15 residues.

This chain joins TRBV6-6 and TRBJ1-4, with a weak D call TRBD1 (5 bases). V lost 2 bases, J lost 4 bases, and 5 bases lay in between. The CDR3 runs 13 residues. CDR1 MNHNY and CDR2 SVGAGI come from the germline V gene (reference sequence). CDR3 protein: CASSYGHNEKLFF. CDR3 sequence (DNA): TGTGCCAGCAGTTACGGACATAATGAAAAACTGTTTTTT.